This entry describes one T cell receptor beta chain. This clonotype appeared many times. Its antigen is not yet known. Per-base quality was not reported, and no clone a single base away is much larger than it. The library came from multiplex PCR. Sequencing used an Illumina HiSeq 4000. TCR beta libraries were built with iRepertoire HTBI primers and Arm-PCR amplification of CDR3 regions. Before sequencing, the PCR products underwent gel purification. The paper's data handling went like this. Across samples, 62 TRBV and 15 or so TRBJ segments were identified and used for gene usage analysis of CDR3 amino acid clonotypes. COPE and FqMerger were used to merge filtered high-quality paired reads into contigs. BLAST was used to align contigs to IMGT TRBV, TRBD and TRBJ reference genes, and CDR3 was defined according to IMGT. Any clonotype with a frequency above 0.1% was classified as a highly expanded clone. Shannon entropy was used to measure repertoire diversity, and the Gini coefficient was used to measure V-J evenness. A clonotype found in more than one individual was treated as public. TCRdb reran the public reads through fastp at Q25 and MiXCR, keeping productive beta chains. A single entry per CDR3 protein holds the most common genes and DNA from its merged rows. These V and J calls originate from TCRdb's pipeline instead of the authors' own analysis. This sample lists some 340,000 distinct CDR3 sequences; approximately 12% were detected once. The ten largest clones capture about 20% of the sample.

This sample stems from a study of regulatory T cells in long-lasting Graves disease (TCRdb year 2021). Background on the whole study: Antithyroid drugs had been taken for less than 3 months by newly diagnosed Graves' disease patients. A total of around 35 samples underwent TCR sequencing, from about 13 patients with persistent Graves' disease and some 20 patients with newly diagnosed Graves' disease. The study was registered as a clinical trial and conducted in China. Peripheral blood TCR sequencing and RNA sequencing compared persistent Graves' disease patients with newly diagnosed Graves' disease patients. Overall study outcomes, separate from this receptor: Lower TCR Shannon entropy and fewer highly expanded clones were observed in persistent Graves' disease patients than in newly diagnosed patients, which suggested clonal expansion. Preferential use of TRBV28, TRBJ1-2 and TRBJ2-5 was observed in persistent disease, whereas TRBV20-1 and TRBJ2-1 were favored in newly diagnosed disease. Patients with persistent disease shared more public clonotypes (about 3,000) than newly diagnosed patients did (966). Sequencing and analysis were limited to the TCR beta chain. As a limitation, the authors acknowledged that the small sample size may reduce accuracy. Peripheral blood alone was examined, since thyroid tissue, which constituted the primary lesion, could not be accessed.

The intended sense of this specimen's time point label: newly diagnosed GD, antithyroid drugs for less than 3 months. RNA was extracted from PBMCs in TRIzol for both TCR sequencing and RNA sequencing. The diagnosis of Graves' disease followed American Thyroid Association guidelines. Patients were recruited from an endocrinology department in Xi'an, China. Each patient gave approximately 10 milliliters of peripheral blood, collected in an EDTA anticoagulant tube. Ficoll Paque Plus density gradient separation was used to isolate PBMCs, and no further T cell sorting was performed. RNA quality was checked with an Agilent 2100 Bioanalyzer and agarose gel, and concentration with a NanoDrop 2000. V was cut back by 0 bases and J by 4 bases, leaving a gap of 11 bases between them. The CDR3 runs 14 amino acids, cysteine and phenylalanine included. Only CDR3 DNA remains: 42 bases, in frame from the first base. The germline V gene gives CDR1 as SGDLS and CDR2 as YYNGEE.

A further study also used this sample, focusing on T cells in Graves' hyperthyroidism and ophthalmopathy. The second study, in turn, reports: Stable Graves' hyperthyroidism was defined as no progression to ophthalmopathy during 18 months of follow-up. Hyperthyroidism patients were newly diagnosed, with disease duration under 2 months, and aged 18 to 65 years. Exclusion was applied to patients with uncontrolled infections, other autoimmune diseases, pregnancy or lactation. Diagnoses were based on clinical symptoms, serum thyroxine and TRAb, thyroid ultrasound and orbital computed tomography. The TCR CDR3 was subjected to a first round of RT-PCR using the HTBI primer set and the Qiagen OneStep RT-PCR kit. Most expanded thyroid clonotypes (frequency above 0.001) were also detected in blood, suggesting blood repertoires may reflect thyroid immune responses. In cross-validation, a model built on a 13 V-J signature told ophthalmopathy apart from stable hyperthyroidism with 87.88% sensitivity and about 81% specificity, and in testing the same model reached 80%/75%. In validation, progression to ophthalmopathy was predicted by the model with almost 71% sensitivity and under 85% specificity, a median of around 5.9 months before onset. To identify distinguishing TCR V-J signatures, a discovery cohort of 90 to 100 patients was used, comprising some 45 with Graves' ophthalmopathy and around 60 with stable Graves' hyperthyroidism. Prospective prediction of ophthalmopathy was tested in an independent validation cohort consisting of about 19 hyperthyroidism patients and more than 15 patients who later progressed to ophthalmopathy. The approximately 90 discovery patients were divided at random into training and test sets in a 7:3 ratio. Thyroid tissue and blood T-cell repertoires from more than 5 Graves' hyperthyroidism patients were also compared in the study. Once sampling was done, hyperthyroidism patients were given methimazole at a starting dose of 30 mg daily, whereas ophthalmopathy patients were given high-dose intravenous methylprednisolone. The libraries were constructed in a second round of multiplex PCR and then size-selected and purified. Paired-end sequencing of the libraries was performed with 100 bp reads on an Illumina HiSeq2000. SOAPnuke was used to process the raw data, removing reads that contained adapters or uncalled bases, had a mean Phred below 15, or lacked an exact match to the constant primer or identifier. High-quality paired reads were merged using COPE v1.2.5, and each unique nucleotide sequence was defined as a clonotype. Clonotypes were aligned to IMGT TRBV, TRBD and TRBJ reference segments using MiTCR v1.1. The analysis included only V-J combinations with a frequency above 0.0001, which together covered 98% to 99.2% of the repertoires. The TCS score was defined as F50 (clonal expansion) divided by E x V (chaos), with BLOSUM62-based TCRdist calculated between CDR3 peptides within each V-J. Welch's t-statistics and random forest reduced several hundred V-J features to roughly 13, which were used in a naive Bayes classifier (R e1071). No statistical method was used to set the sample size in advance, and investigators knew the group allocation. TCR Vbeta CDR3 sequencing of approximately 140 peripheral blood samples (roughly 41 ophthalmopathy, about 74 hyperthyroidism and approximately 17 progressor patients) is reported in the paper.

The clonotype originates from a young woman with Graves disease. Donor details come from another sample of the same person, matched by shared clones. Recombination linked TRBV9 to TRBJ2-7; the D region possibly corresponds to TRBD2 (5 bases align). The specimen was peripheral blood mononuclear cells (PBMCs), collected at new diagnosis, from a patient treated with antithyroid drugs. Here is the DNA: TGTGCCAGCAGCGTAGGCGGGCATATATACGAGCAGTACTTC. Translated, this gives CASSVGGHIYEQYF.